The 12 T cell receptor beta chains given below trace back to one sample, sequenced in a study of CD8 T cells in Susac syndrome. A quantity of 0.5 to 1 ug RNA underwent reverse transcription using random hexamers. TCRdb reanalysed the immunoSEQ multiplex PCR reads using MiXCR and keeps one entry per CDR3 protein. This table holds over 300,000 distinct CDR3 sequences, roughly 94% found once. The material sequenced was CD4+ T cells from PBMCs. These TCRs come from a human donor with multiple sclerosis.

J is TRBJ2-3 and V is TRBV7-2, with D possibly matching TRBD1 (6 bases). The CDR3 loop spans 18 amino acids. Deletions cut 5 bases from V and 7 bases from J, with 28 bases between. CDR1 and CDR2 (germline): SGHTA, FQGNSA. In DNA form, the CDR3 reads TGTGCCAGCAGCCCGCAGTTCCCGGGACATTCCTCGAGGAATACGCAGTATTTT. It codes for CASSPQFPGHSSRNTQYF.

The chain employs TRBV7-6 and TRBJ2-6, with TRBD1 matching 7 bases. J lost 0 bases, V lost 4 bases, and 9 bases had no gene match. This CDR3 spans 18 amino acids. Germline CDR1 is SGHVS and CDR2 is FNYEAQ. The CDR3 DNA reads TGTGCCAGCAGCTCCCGGACAGGCACCAGCTCTGGGGCCAACGTCCTGACTTTC. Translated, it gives CASSSRTGTSSGANVLTF.

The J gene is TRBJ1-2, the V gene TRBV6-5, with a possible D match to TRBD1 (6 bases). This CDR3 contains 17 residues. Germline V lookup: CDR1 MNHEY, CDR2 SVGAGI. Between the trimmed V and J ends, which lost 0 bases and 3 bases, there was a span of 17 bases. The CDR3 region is CASSYSNPGQIDYGYTF. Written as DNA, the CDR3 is TGTGCCAGCAGTTACTCCAACCCTGGACAGATAGACTATGGCTACACCTTC.

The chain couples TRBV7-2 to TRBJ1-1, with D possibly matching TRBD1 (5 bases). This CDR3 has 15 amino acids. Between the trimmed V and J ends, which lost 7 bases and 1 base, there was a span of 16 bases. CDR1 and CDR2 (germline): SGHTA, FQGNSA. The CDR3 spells CASTYRSGTNTEAFF. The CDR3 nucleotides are TGTGCCAGCACCTATAGGTCAGGGACGAACACTGAAGCTTTCTTT.

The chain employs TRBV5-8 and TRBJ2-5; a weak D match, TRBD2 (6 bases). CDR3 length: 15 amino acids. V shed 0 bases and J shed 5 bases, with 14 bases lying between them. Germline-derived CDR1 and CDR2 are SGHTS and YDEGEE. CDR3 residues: CASSLVGPAGETQYF. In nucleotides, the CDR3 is TGTGCCAGCAGCTTGGTTGGTCCCGCGGGGGAGACCCAGTACTTC.

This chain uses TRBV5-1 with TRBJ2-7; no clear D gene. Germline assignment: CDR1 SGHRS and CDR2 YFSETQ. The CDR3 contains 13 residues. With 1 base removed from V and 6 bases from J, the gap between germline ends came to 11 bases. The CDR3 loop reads CASSLSRTGEQYF. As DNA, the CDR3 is TGCGCCAGCAGCTTGAGCAGGACCGGCGAGCAGTACTTC.

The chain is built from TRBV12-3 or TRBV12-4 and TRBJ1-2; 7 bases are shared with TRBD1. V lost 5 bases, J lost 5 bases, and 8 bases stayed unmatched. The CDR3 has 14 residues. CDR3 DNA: TGTGCCAGCAGTCTTGGACAGGAGCCATATGGCTACACCTTC. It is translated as CASSLGQEPYGYTF.

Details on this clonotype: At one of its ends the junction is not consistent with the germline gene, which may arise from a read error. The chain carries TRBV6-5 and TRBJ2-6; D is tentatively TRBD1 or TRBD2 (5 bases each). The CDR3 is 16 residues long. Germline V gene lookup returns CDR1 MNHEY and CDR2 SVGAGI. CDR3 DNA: TGTGCCAGCACTTACATAGAGGGACGGGGGGCCAACGTCCTGACTTTC. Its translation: CASTYIEGRGANVLTF.

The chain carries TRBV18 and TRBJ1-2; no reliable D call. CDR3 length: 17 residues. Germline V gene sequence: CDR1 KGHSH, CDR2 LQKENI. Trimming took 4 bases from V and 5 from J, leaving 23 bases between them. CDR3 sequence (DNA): TGTGCCAGCTCACGACCCGGGCCGCGAGACGAAAAATATGGCTACACCTTC. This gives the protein CASSRPGPRDEKYGYTF.

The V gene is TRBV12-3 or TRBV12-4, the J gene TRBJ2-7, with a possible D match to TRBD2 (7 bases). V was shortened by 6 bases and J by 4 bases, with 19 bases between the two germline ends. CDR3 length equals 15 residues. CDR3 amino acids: CASRLGGGLSYEQYF. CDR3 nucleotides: TGTGCCAGCAGACTGGGGGGGGGCCTCTCTTACGAGCAGTACTTC.

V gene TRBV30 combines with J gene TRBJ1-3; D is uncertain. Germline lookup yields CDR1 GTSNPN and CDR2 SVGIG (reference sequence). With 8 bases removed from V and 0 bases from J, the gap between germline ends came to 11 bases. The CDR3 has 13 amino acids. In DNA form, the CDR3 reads TGTGCCGGCCAACAGAGCTCTGGAAACACCATATATTTT. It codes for CAGQQSSGNTIYF. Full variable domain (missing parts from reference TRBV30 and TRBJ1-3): SQTIHQWPATLVQPVGSPLSLECTVEGTSNPNLYWYRQAAGRGLQLLFYSVGIGQISSEVPQNLSASRPQDRQFILSSKKLLLSDSGFYLCAGQQSSGNTIYFGEGSWLTVV.

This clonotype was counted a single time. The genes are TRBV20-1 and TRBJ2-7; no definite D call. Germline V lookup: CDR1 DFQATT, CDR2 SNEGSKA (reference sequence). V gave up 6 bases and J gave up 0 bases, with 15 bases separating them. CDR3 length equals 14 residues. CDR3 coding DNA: TGCAGTGCCGGGCGGTTTCTTAGCTCCTACGAGCAGTACTTC. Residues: CSAGRFLSSYEQYF.